Only a few counts were recorded for the clone carrying this T cell receptor beta chain. The antigen remains undetermined. This record comes from a study of T cell repertoires in cytomegalovirus infection. Study details: The authors relied on CMV epitopes, both recently identified HLA-C-restricted and well-studied HLA-B-restricted. Public signatures in TCR beta pointed to CMV infection and matching HLA type. Regarding the study as a whole: Cumulative frequency (of public TCR beta family members) identified carriers of CMV plus the relevant HLA.

A single record per CDR3 protein comes from TCRdb applying MiXCR to the reads. The sample has around 100,000 distinct CDR3 sequences, around 45% seen once; the top ten hold about three quarters. V lost 5 bases to trimming and J lost 4 bases, with 11 bases between them. CDR1 SEHNR and CDR2 FQNEAQ come from the germline V gene (reference sequence). The CDR3 has 13 amino acids. This clonotype was obtained from a human donor in good health (CMV status not recorded). Some clones in this sample may be carry-over from other donors' samples. The genes are TRBV7-9 and TRBJ1-1; D might be TRBD1 (6 bases). This sample comprised CD8+ T cells from cultured PBMCs, obtained from culture after CMV antigen stimulation. The CDR3 sequence: CASSLGHGTEAFF. For the CDR3, the DNA is TGTGCCAGCAGCCTGGGACACGGCACTGAAGCTTTCTTT.